The entry below describes one TCR beta chain. The antigen is not known. PCR primers comprised 60 Vbeta and 13 Jbeta primers. Sequencing used immunoSEQ multiplex PCR; TCRdb keeps in-frame clones, though not all of them. This sample carries over 95,000 clones, around 80% of them seen once, and the ten largest clones take roughly 2.5%. This record belongs to a study of cytomegalovirus exposure and HLA in healthy donors. Broader study findings: The later analysis indicated that the majority of CMV-associated TCR beta chains appeared HLA-restricted. Among TCR beta chains of equal frequency, HLA-associated ones were more clonally expanded in a later analysis.

CDR3 length: 15 residues. Germline CDR1 reads SGHVS; CDR2 reads FNYEAQ. The V segment lost 5 bases and the J segment 4 bases; nucleotides outside the gene matches: 5. The gene calls are TRBV7-6 and TRBJ2-3; 11 bases are shared with TRBD2. The sample consisted of PBMCs. The receptor comes from a female donor in good health and CMV-seronegative. CDR3 sequence (DNA): TGTGCCAGCAGCCTTACTAGCGGGGGTGCAGATACGCAGTATTTT. Its protein product is CASSLTSGGADTQYF.